This T cell receptor beta chain was found in a study of blood T cell repertoires in COVID-19. Study overall: The analysed material was cDNA or gDNA that came from T cells, B-cell-depleted T cells, or PBMCs.

In Seattle, patients joined the study during active infection and were tracked longitudinally. Original analysis: Amplification from reference gene primers served as the basis for estimated nucleated cell counts. Assay used: immunoSEQ multiplex PCR; TCRdb lists only in-frame clones, some missing. That table furnishes V, J and clone size, whereas the DNA furnished D and trimming. In the table there are a few hundred thousand clones, roughly 90% of which are singletons. There are 15 residues in the CDR3. V lost 1 base, J lost 6 bases, and 14 bases lay in between. Germline CDR1 reads LNHDA; CDR2 reads SQIVND (reference sequence).

Specimen: peripheral blood. This clonotype was obtained from a woman aged 25 to 45 with COVID-19, enrolled during active disease. The rearrangement joins TRBV19 to TRBJ2-3; possibly TRBD2 for D (6 bases). The CDR3 region has the DNA TGTGCCAGTAGTATAGGGCGGGGAGGAGGGGATACGCAGTATTTT. It encodes CASSIGRGGGDTQYF.